This T cell receptor beta chain was documented in a study of T cell responses to AZD1222 COVID-19 vaccine. Study conclusions and caveats: Only six or seven AZD1222 recipients were seropositive at baseline. Clonal diversity was possibly underestimated, and the donors were mostly white British, with more females. Nearly half of spike-specific TCRs reportedly target variant regions that are unmutated in the B.1.351 and B.1.1.7 variants.

From germline, CDR1 is SGHAT and CDR2 FQNNGV. This CDR3 has 15 amino acids. The J segment lost 3 bases and the V segment lost 5 bases, leaving 6 bases of the junction unmatched. Samples with a second dose at about 4 or about 12 weeks were pooled together. Profiled with immunoSEQ multiplex PCR; TCRdb holds only in-frame clones, not every one. The sample shows around 130,000 clones, more than 90% of them seen only once. As to this clone: Its target is unknown.

This receptor was obtained from an adult who received the AZD1222 COVID-19 vaccine. The chain links TRBV11-2 to TRBJ1-2; 10 bases fit TRBD1. The sequencing here drew on peripheral blood, taken 28 days after the second AZD1222 dose. The CDR3 DNA reads as TGTGCCAGCAGCACAAGGACAGGGGGAGACTATGGCTACACCTTC. As protein: CASSTRTGGDYGYTF.